This T cell receptor beta chain was recorded in a study of OX40 agonist ivuxolimab in advanced cancers. Broader study findings: Partial responders at 0.1-3.0 mg/kg had among the lowest clonal expansion. Clonal expansion from baseline to week 6 occurred in both CD4+ and CD8+ T cells. Researchers did not determine the expanded peripheral T cells' antigen specificity.

Of note for this clone: Its antigen is unknown.

Clones were read by immunoSEQ multiplex PCR, and TCRdb kept only the in-frame ones, dropping some. This table has roughly 57,000 clones, 75% to 85% appearing once. The TCR was taken from an adult with an advanced solid tumor such as melanoma, head and neck, liver or kidney cancer. The sequenced sample was CD4+ or CD8+ T cells sorted from blood, obtained in a trial of the OX40 agonist ivuxolimab.

CDR3: CASSRTGLMNTEAFF. In DNA form, the CDR3 reads TGTGCCAGCAGTAGAACGGGCCTTATGAACACTGAAGCTTTCTTT. This sequence joins TRBV6-5 and TRBJ1-1; no clear D gene. The germline gives CDR1 MNHEY, CDR2 SVGAGI. V was cut by 5 bases and J by 0 bases, with 13 bases left in between. The CDR3 totals 15 residues.